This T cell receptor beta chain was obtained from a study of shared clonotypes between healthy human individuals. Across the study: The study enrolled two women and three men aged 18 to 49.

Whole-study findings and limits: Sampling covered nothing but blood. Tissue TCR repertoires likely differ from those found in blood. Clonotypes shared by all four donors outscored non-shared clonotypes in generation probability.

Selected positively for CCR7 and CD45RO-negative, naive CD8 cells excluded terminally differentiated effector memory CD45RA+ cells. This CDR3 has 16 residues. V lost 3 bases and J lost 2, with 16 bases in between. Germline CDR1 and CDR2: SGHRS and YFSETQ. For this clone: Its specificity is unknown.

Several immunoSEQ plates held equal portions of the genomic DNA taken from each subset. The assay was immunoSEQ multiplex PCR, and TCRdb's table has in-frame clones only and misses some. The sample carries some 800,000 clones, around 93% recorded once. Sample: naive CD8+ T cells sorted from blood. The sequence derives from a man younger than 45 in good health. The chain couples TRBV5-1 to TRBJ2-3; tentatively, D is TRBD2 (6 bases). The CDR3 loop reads CASSYPEGQDTDTQYF. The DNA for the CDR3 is TGCGCCAGCAGCTACCCGGAGGGCCAGGACACAGATACGCAGTATTTT. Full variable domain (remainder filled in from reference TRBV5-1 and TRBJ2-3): KAGVTQTPRYLIKTRGQQVTLSCSPISGHRSVSWYQQTPGQGLQFLFEYFSETQRNKGNFPGRFSGRQFSNSRSEMNVSTLELGDSALYLCASSYPEGQDTDTQYFGPGTRLTVL.